What follows are 7 T cell receptor beta chains derived from one specimen sequenced in a study of identical twins. In TCRdb, the 5' RACE reads were re-called with MiXCR into one record per CDR3 protein. The table includes about 690,000 distinct CDR3 sequences, 6% to 6.5% detected once. The sample was naive T cells sorted from blood. These receptor sequences come from a young man in good health.

This clonotype has ten or more counts. The chain couples TRBV28 to TRBJ2-7, with 7 bases lining up with TRBD1. CDR1 MDHEN and CDR2 SYDVKM come from the germline V gene. Germline trimming cut 5 bases from V and 7 bases from J; bases unmatched to any gene: 11. The CDR3 extends over 14 amino acids. The CDR3 DNA is TGTGCCAGCAGTCCACGCCGGGACAGCAAGGAGCAGTACGTC. The encoded protein is CASSPRRDSKEQYV.

There are many counts of this clonotype. This chain links TRBV20-1 with TRBJ2-7, with TRBD1 matching over 8 bases. Unmatched junction bases numbered 9, after V lost 0 bases and J lost 5 bases. The CDR3 runs 15 residues. Per germline, CDR1 DFQATT and CDR2 SNEGSKA (reference sequence). CDR3 nucleotide sequence: TGCAGTGCTAGAGATTTAAGGCAGGGGGCCCACGAGCAGTACTTC. Encoded protein: CSARDLRQGAHEQYF.

Written as DNA, the CDR3 is TGTGCCAGCAGCCCCAATTTTCGACATCTCAATGAGCAGTTCTTC. Amino acid sequence: CASSPNFRHLNEQFF. The chain recombines TRBV7-2 with TRBJ2-1; no definite D call. The V gene lost 5 bases and the J gene lost 6 bases, with 17 bases spanning the gap. Germline loops: CDR1 SGHTA, CDR2 FQGNSA. The CDR3 length is 15 residues.

This clonotype was seen only a few times. The chain couples TRBV27 to TRBJ2-1, with 14 bases that match TRBD2. This CDR3 comprises 15 residues. V lost 5 bases to trimming and J lost 7 bases; unmatched junction nucleotides: 4. Germline V gene lookup returns CDR1 MNHEY and CDR2 SMNVEV (reference sequence). The CDR3 here is CASSGLAGGENEQFF. CDR3 nucleotides: TGTGCCAGCAGTGGACTAGCGGGAGGAGAAAATGAGCAGTTCTTC.

This clonotype was counted many times. V usage is TRBV5-1 and J usage is TRBJ1-5; 7 nucleotides match TRBD1. The CDR3 has 15 residues. J gave up 2 bases and V 0 bases, and 2 bases lay outside the gene matches. Looked up from germline, CDR1 is SGHRS and CDR2 is YFSETQ. CDR3 residues: CASSLEGAGNQPQHF. CDR3 sequence (DNA): TGCGCCAGCAGCTTGGAGGGGGCAGGCAATCAGCCCCAGCATTTT.

This clonotype was detected only a few times. This rearrangement joins TRBV30 to TRBJ1-5; 8 bases line up with TRBD1. V lost 0 bases and J lost 3; bases outside the gene matches: 4. This CDR3 is built from 15 residues. CDR1 is GTSNPN, CDR2 SVGIG, per germline (reference sequence). The CDR3 loop reads CAWSVLGQVNQPQHF. The DNA for the CDR3 is TGTGCCTGGAGTGTACTGGGACAGGTCAATCAGCCCCAGCATTTT.

This clonotype was recorded at least ten times. V and J are TRBV6-5 and TRBJ2-2, with D tentatively TRBD2 (5 bases). Trimming removed 0 bases at V and 4 bases at J, with 6 bases between. The CDR3 extends over 14 amino acids. Looked up from germline, CDR1 is MNHEY and CDR2 is SVGAGI. The CDR3 loop is CASSYSRVTGELFF. The CDR3, as DNA: TGTGCCAGCAGTTACTCGAGGGTCACCGGGGAGCTGTTTTTT.